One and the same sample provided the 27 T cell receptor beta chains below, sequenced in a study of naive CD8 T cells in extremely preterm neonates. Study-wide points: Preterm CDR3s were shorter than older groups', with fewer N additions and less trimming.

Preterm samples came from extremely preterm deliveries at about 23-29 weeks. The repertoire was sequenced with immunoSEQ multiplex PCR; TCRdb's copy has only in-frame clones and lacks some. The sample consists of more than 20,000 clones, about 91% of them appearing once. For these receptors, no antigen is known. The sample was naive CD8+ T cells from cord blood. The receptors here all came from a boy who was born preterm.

DNA of the CDR3: TGCAGCGTTGAGGGGGGCGGCTACACCTTC. Translating gives CSVEGGGYTF. This chain connects TRBV29-1 to TRBJ1-2, with D perhaps matching TRBD1 (6 bases). CDR1 is SQVTM, CDR2 ANQGSEA, per germline. V lost 3 bases and J 8 bases, leaving 7 bases between the germline ends. The CDR3 has 10 residues.

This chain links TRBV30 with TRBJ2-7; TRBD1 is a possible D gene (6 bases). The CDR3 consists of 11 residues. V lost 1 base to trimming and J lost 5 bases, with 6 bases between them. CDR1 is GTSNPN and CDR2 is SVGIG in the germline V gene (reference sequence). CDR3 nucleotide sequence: TGTGCCTGGAGTGACAGGGACGAGCAGTACTTC. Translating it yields CAWSDRDEQYF.

The CDR3 spells CASSYNSYEQYF. The CDR3 nucleotides read TGTGCCAGCAGTTACAACTCCTACGAGCAGTACTTC. V gene TRBV6-5 combines with J gene TRBJ2-7, with D hard to call. Germline-derived CDR1 and CDR2 are MNHEY and SVGAGI. The V and J ends lost 2 bases and 0 bases respectively, with 2 bases between them. The CDR3 runs 12 residues.

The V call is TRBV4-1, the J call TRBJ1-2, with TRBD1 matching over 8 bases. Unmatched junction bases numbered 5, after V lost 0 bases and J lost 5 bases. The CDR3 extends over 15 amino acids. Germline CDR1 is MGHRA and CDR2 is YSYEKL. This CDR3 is CASSQEPGTGYGYTF. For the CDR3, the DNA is TGCGCCAGCAGCCAAGAACCCGGGACAGGATATGGCTACACCTTC.

The CDR3 bases are TGTGCCAGCAGCCAACGCGGGGGGACCTACGAGCAGTACTTC. Protein product: CASSQRGGTYEQYF. V usage is TRBV4-2 and J usage is TRBJ2-7, with 8 nucleotides matching TRBD2. After removal of 2 bases from V and 2 bases from J, the junction contained 2 bases not matched to a gene. CDR3 length equals 14 residues. Germline assignment: CDR1 LGHNA and CDR2 YNFKEQ.

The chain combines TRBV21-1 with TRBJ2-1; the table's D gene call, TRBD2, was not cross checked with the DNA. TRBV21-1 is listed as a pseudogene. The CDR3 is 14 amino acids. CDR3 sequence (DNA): TGTGCCAGCAGCAAAGTGGACTCAAACAATGAGCAGTTCTTC. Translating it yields CASSKVDSNNEQFF.

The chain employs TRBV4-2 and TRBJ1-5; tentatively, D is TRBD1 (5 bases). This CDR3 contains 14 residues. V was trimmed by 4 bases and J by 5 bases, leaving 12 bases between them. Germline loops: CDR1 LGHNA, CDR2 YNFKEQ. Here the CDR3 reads CASSPGTTYQPQHF. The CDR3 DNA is TGTGCCAGCAGCCCCGGGACGACTTATCAGCCCCAGCATTTT.

The CDR3 DNA follows: TGTGCCAGCAGTGCGGGACTAGCGGGGGAGCAGTACTTC. Translated, it gives CASSAGLAGEQYF. V is TRBV7-3 and J is TRBJ2-7, with 13 bases that match TRBD2. Germline trimming cut 6 bases from V and 7 bases from J; bases unmatched to any gene: 3. The CDR3 spans 13 residues. Germline CDR1 and CDR2: SGHTA and FQGTGA.

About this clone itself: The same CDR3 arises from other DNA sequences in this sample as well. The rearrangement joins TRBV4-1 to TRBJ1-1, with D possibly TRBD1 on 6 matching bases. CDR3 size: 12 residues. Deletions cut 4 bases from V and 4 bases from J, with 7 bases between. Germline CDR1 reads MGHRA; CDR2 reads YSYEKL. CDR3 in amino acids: CASSPTGTEAFF. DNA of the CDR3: TGCGCCAGCAGCCCGACAGGCACTGAAGCTTTCTTT.

CDR3 in amino acids: CASNYGRGYEQYF. CDR3 DNA sequence: TGTGCCAGTAACTACGGCAGGGGGTACGAGCAGTACTTC. The chain links TRBV19 to TRBJ2-7, with 7 bases lining up with TRBD1. CDR1 and CDR2 from the germline V gene are LNHDA and SQIVND (reference sequence). The CDR3 contains 13 residues. V was pared by 7 bases and J by 4 bases, with 7 bases of the junction left unmatched.

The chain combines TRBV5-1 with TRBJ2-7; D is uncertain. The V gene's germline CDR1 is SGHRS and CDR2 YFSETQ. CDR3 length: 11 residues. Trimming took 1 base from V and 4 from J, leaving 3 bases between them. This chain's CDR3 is CASSLQYEQYF. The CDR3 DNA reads TGCGCCAGCAGCTTGCAGTACGAGCAGTACTTC.

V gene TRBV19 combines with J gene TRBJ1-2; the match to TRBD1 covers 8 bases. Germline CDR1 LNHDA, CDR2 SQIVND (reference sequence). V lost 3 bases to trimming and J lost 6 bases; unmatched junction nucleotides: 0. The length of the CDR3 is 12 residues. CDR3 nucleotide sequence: TGTGCCAGTAGTATGACAGGGGATGGCTACACCTTC. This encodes CASSMTGDGYTF.

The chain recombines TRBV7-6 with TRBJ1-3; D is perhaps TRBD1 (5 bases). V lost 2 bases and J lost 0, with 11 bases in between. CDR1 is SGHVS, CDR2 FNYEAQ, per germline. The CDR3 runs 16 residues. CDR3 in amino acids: CASSLPRGSSGNTIYF. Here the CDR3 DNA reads TGTGCCAGCAGCTTACCGAGGGGCTCCTCTGGAAACACCATATATTTT.

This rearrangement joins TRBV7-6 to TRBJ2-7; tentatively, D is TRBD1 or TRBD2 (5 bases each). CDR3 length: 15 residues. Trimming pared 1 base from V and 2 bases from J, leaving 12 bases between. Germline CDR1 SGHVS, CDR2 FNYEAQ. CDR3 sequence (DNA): TGTGCCAGCAGCTTAGAGAGGGACGGAGCCTACGAGCAGTACTTC. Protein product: CASSLERDGAYEQYF.

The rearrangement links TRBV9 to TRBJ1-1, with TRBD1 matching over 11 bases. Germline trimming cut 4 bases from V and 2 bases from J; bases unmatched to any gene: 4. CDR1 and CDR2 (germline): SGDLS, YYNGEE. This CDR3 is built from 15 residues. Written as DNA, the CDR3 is TGTGCCAGCAGCCCATGGACAGGGGGCAACACTGAAGCTTTCTTT. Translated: CASSPWTGGNTEAFF.

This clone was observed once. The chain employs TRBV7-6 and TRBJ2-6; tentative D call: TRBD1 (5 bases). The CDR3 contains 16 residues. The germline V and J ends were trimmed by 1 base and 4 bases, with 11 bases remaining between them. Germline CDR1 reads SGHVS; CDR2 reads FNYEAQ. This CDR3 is CASSLVVRAGANVLTF. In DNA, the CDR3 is TGTGCCAGCAGCTTAGTCGTCAGGGCAGGGGCCAACGTCCTGACTTTC.

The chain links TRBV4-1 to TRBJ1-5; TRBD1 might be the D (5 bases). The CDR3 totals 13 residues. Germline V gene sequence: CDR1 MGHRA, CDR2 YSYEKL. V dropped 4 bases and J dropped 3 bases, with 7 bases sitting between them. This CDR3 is CASSPQANQPQHF. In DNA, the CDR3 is TGCGCCAGCAGCCCACAGGCCAATCAGCCCCAGCATTTT.

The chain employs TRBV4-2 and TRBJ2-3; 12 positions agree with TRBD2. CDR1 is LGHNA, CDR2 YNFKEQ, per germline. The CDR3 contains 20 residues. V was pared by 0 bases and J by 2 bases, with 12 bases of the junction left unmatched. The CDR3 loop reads CASSQDSLAGGLTFTDTQYF. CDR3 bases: TGTGCCAGCAGCCAAGATTCGCTAGCGGGGGGGCTAACCTTCACAGATACGCAGTATTTT.

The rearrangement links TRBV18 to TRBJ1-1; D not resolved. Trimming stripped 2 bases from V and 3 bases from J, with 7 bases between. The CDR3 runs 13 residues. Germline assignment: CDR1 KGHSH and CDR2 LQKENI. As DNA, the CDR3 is TGTGCCAGCTCACCAGTGTCAGACACTGAAGCTTTCTTT. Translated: CASSPVSDTEAFF.

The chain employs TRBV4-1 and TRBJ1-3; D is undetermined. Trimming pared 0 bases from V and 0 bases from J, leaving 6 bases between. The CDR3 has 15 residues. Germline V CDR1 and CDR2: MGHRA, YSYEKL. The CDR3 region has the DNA TGCGCCAGCAGCCAAGATAAACGCTCTGGAAACACCATATATTTT. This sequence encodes CASSQDKRSGNTIYF.

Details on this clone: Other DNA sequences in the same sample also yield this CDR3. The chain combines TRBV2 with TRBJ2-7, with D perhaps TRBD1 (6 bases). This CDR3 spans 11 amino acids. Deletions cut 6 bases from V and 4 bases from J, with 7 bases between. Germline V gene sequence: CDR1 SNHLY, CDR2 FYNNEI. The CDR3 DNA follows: TGTGCCAGCAGGGACAGTTACGAGCAGTACTTC. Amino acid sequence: CASRDSYEQYF.

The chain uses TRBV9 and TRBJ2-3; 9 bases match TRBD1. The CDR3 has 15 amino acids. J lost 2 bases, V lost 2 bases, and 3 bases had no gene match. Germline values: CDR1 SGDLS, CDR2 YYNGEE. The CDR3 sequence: CASSVRDRATDTQYF. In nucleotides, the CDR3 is TGTGCCAGCAGCGTCCGGGACAGGGCCACAGATACGCAGTATTTT.

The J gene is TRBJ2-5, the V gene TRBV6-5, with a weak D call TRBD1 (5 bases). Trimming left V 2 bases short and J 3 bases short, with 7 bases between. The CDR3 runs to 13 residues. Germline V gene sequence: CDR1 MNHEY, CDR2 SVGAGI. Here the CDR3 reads CASSYRGKETQYF. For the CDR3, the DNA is TGTGCCAGCAGTTACAGGGGCAAAGAGACCCAGTACTTC.

The CDR3 sequence: CASSSGTHLYEQYF. The CDR3 region has the DNA TGTGCCAGTAGTTCCGGGACACATCTCTACGAGCAGTACTTC. The V and J genes are TRBV19 and TRBJ2-7, with D possibly matching TRBD1 (6 bases). Looked up from germline, CDR1 is LNHDA and CDR2 is SQIVND (reference sequence). CDR3 length: 14 residues. The V end was cut by 5 bases, the J end by 3 bases, with 14 bases between.

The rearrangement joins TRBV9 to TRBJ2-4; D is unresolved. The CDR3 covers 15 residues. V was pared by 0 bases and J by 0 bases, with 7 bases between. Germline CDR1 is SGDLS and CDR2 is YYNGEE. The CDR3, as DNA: TGTGCCAGCAGCGTAGCCGCCGCAGCCAAAAACATTCAGTACTTC. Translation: CASSVAAAAKNIQYF.

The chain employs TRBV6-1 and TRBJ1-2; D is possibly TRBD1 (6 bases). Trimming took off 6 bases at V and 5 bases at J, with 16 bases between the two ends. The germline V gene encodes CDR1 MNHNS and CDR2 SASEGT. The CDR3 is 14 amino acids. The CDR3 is CASRQPPTGYGYTF. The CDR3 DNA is TGTGCCAGCAGGCAACCCCCAACAGGGTATGGCTACACCTTC.

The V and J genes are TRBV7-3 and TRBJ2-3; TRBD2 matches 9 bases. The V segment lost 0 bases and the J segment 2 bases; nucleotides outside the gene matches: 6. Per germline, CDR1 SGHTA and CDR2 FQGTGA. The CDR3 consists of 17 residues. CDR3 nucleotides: TGTGCCAGCAGCTTAACGTTAAGCGGGGGGATCACAGATACGCAGTATTTT. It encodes CASSLTLSGGITDTQYF.